This is a list of T cell receptor beta chains from one sample in a study of blood T cells in healthy people across ages. TCRdb independently ran MiXCR on the 5' RACE reads; one entry per CDR3 protein. Among 800,000 to 950,000 distinct CDR3 sequences, roughly 28% were seen once, and the ten largest hold 10%. Another study also made use of these data, one on T cells of mothers and their children.

Sequenced input: blood. These receptors all stem from a middle-aged woman in good health. CDR3s include the opening cysteine and the closing phenylalanine or tryptophan. A D gene is named only where the DNA matches it firmly. Not every row has a clone size; where given, it reads once, few, many or a size class.

J	size	V	D	CDR3	DNA
TRBJ1-2	-	TRBV19	-	CASSIDQYVYGYTF	TGTGCCAGTAGTATAGATCAATACGTCTATGGCTACACCTTC
TRBJ2-7	few	TRBV6-6	TRBD2	CASTQAGGQYEQYF	TGTGCCAGCACCCAAGCGGGGGGGCAGTACGAGCAGTACTTC
TRBJ2-7	-	TRBV4-1	-	CASSHPRGATEQYF	TGCGCCAGCAGCCATCCGCGGGGAGCTACTGAGCAGTACTTC
TRBJ2-5	many	TRBV4-2	TRBD2	CASSQASGGEETQYF	TGTGCCAGCAGCCAAGCTAGCGGGGGGGAAGAGACCCAGTACTTC
TRBJ1-2	-	TRBV7-2	-	CASSLGGGSVQNYGYTF	TGTGCCAGCAGCTTAGGGGGGGGATCAGTACAGAACTATGGCTACACCTTC
TRBJ2-7	few	TRBV24-1	TRBD1	CATSETTGTGGYEQYF	TGTGCCACCAGTGAGACTACCGGGACAGGGGGATACGAGCAGTACTTC
TRBJ2-3	few	TRBV7-2	-	CASSPAGGPRTDTQYF	TGTGCCAGCAGCCCCGCGGGCGGACCTCGCACAGATACGCAGTATTTT
TRBJ2-5	-	TRBV2	-	CASRREATTRETQYF	TGTGCCAGCAGGAGGGAGGCGACGACTCGAGAGACCCAGTACTTC
TRBJ1-2	-	TRBV27	-	CASSLYGGLDFNYGYTF	TGTGCCAGCAGTTTATATGGGGGGCTAGACTTTAACTATGGCTACACCTTC
TRBJ2-5	many	TRBV20-1	-	CSASPPDWYQETQYF	TGCAGTGCTAGTCCTCCGGACTGGTACCAAGAGACCCAGTACTTC
TRBJ2-3	-	TRBV12-3/TRBV12-4	TRBD2	CASSFLGGDDTQYF	TGTGCCAGCAGTTTTCTCGGGGGGGACGATACGCAGTATTTT
TRBJ1-4	few	TRBV18	TRBD1	CASSLGQGAIEKLFF	TGTGCCAGCTCACTAGGACAGGGGGCGATTGAAAAACTGTTTTTT
TRBJ1-5	few	TRBV7-2	-	CASSFGDGDMEPQHF	TGTGCCAGCAGCTTTGGGGACGGGGATATGGAGCCCCAGCATTTT
TRBJ2-3	-	TRBV12-3/TRBV12-4	TRBD1	CASSLGTGEGTQYF	TGTGCCAGCAGTTTAGGGACAGGGGAAGGTACGCAGTATTTT
TRBJ1-2	-	TRBV7-9	-	CASSPEGSRGYTF	TGTGCCAGCAGCCCGGAGGGGTCTCGGGGCTACACCTTC
TRBJ1-1	-	TRBV20-1	-	CSASIGSERLEAFF	TGCAGTGCTAGTATTGGTTCCGAAAGGCTTGAAGCTTTCTTT
TRBJ2-7	many	TRBV24-1	TRBD1	CATSDARQGTYEQYF	TGTGCCACCAGTGATGCCAGACAGGGAACCTACGAGCAGTACTTC
TRBJ2-2	-	TRBV13	TRBD2	CASSSDPSGGITGELFF	TGTGCCAGCAGCTCAGACCCGAGCGGGGGGATTACGGGGGAGCTGTTTTTT
TRBJ1-1	-	TRBV5-1	-	CASSLGPTLGSFLSGVFF	TGCGCCAGCAGCTTGGGCCCGACGCTTGGGAGCTTCCTGAGCGGAGTTTTCTTT
TRBJ2-2	few	TRBV12-3/TRBV12-4	-	CASSPEDTGELFF	TGTGCCAGCAGCCCCGAGGACACCGGGGAGCTGTTTTTT
TRBJ2-4	once	TRBV20-1	TRBD2	CSARDYLAVSYEHYF	TGCAGTGCTAGAGATTACCTAGCGGTTTCCTACGAGCATTACTTC
TRBJ1-2	-	TRBV12-3/TRBV12-4	TRBD1	CASRRDSGAYGYTF	TGTGCCAGCAGAAGGGACAGTGGAGCCTATGGCTACACCTTC
TRBJ1-5	-	TRBV6-1	-	CASRADWYQPQHF	TGTGCCAGCAGGGCAGACTGGTATCAGCCCCAGCATTTT
TRBJ2-7	-	TRBV4-2	-	CASSQERGGSYNEQYF	TGTGCCAGCAGCCAAGAGAGGGGGGGCTCCTACAATGAGCAGTACTTC
TRBJ2-7	many	TRBV7-6	TRBD1	CASSLEGQGGYEQYF	TGTGCCAGCAGCTTAGAGGGACAGGGGGGATACGAGCAGTACTTC
TRBJ2-1	-	TRBV14	-	CASSPGWSYNEQFF	TGTGCCAGCAGCCCCGGGTGGTCCTACAATGAGCAGTTCTTC
TRBJ2-1	-	TRBV7-8	TRBD2	CASSPHSGREVNEQFF	TGTGCCAGCAGCCCTCATAGCGGGAGGGAGGTCAATGAGCAGTTCTTC
TRBJ1-2	-	TRBV6-6	-	CASSHGAREWGYYGSTF	TGTGCCAGCAGTCACGGGGCCAGGGAGTGGGGTTACTATGGCTCCACCTTC
TRBJ1-2	few	TRBV18	-	CASSPSVGTSGYTF	TGTGCCAGCTCACCGAGTGTCGGGACCTCCGGCTACACCTTC
TRBJ2-1	-	TRBV6-5	-	CASSRRLRETQFF	TGTGCCAGCAGTAGAAGACTTAGGGAGACCCAGTTCTTC
TRBJ1-4	-	TRBV5-6	-	CASSPVVKGPLFF	TGTGCCAGCAGCCCTGTCGTCAAGGGGCCCCTGTTTTTT
TRBJ2-1	-	TRBV7-9	TRBD2	CASSLGRTRGEQFF	TGTGCCAGCAGCTTAGGACGGACTAGAGGTGAGCAGTTCTTC
TRBJ1-5	few	TRBV5-4	TRBD1	CASSLGQGDNQPQHF	TGTGCCAGCAGCTTGGGGCAGGGGGACAATCAGCCCCAGCATTTT
TRBJ1-1	-	TRBV30	-	CACPALRDHTEAFF	TGTGCCTGTCCCGCGCTCCGGGACCATACTGAAGCTTTCTTT
TRBJ2-3	-	TRBV28	-	CASSLQVYTDTQYF	TGTGCCAGCAGTCTCCAGGTGTACACAGATACGCAGTATTTT
TRBJ2-1	-	TRBV4-3	TRBD1	CASSRQGERDEQFF	TGCGCCAGCAGCCGCCAGGGGGAAAGGGATGAGCAGTTCTTC
TRBJ2-7	few	TRBV11-1	-	CASSLGPDNYEQYF	TGTGCCAGCAGCTTAGGCCCTGACAATTACGAGCAGTACTTC
TRBJ2-1	many	TRBV12-3/TRBV12-4	TRBD2	CASRPSGGNNEQFF	TGTGCCAGCAGGCCTAGCGGGGGGAACAATGAGCAGTTCTTC
TRBJ1-1	-	TRBV12-3/TRBV12-4	-	CASNPTGMNTEAFF	TGTGCCAGCAACCCGACCGGGATGAACACTGAAGCTTTCTTT
TRBJ2-7	many	TRBV4-3	TRBD2	CASSQLAGGRLEQYF	TGCGCCAGCAGCCAGCTAGCGGGGGGCCGTCTGGAGCAGTACTTC
TRBJ2-1	-	TRBV29-1	-	CSVRQAYNEQFF	TGCAGCGTTCGACAGGCCTACAATGAGCAGTTCTTC
TRBJ2-3	few	TRBV20-1	TRBD1	CSANPKTGIADTQYF	TGCAGTGCTAACCCTAAGACAGGGATTGCAGATACGCAGTATTTT
TRBJ2-6	few	TRBV6-1	-	CASSEPAGGANVLTF	TGTGCCAGCAGTGAACCGGCAGGTGGGGCCAACGTCCTGACTTTC
TRBJ1-1	-	TRBV7-3	TRBD1	CASSPGQVHTEAFF	TGTGCCAGCAGCCCCGGACAGGTACACACTGAAGCTTTCTTT
TRBJ1-1	few	TRBV12-3/TRBV12-4	-	CASSLYRVAGTEAFF	TGTGCCAGCAGTTTGTACAGGGTAGCCGGCACTGAAGCTTTCTTT
TRBJ1-2	many	TRBV5-1	-	CASRQETNYGYTF	TGCGCCAGTAGACAGGAGACAAACTATGGCTACACCTTC
TRBJ1-2	few	TRBV7-2	TRBD1	CASRSMPQGAYGYTF	TGTGCCAGCAGGTCTATGCCACAGGGGGCCTATGGCTACACCTTC
TRBJ1-2	-	TRBV5-1	-	CASSDGGVDYGYTF	TGCGCCAGCAGCGATGGGGGAGTAGACTATGGCTACACCTTC
TRBJ1-2	many	TRBV5-1	TRBD1	CASRGTGDYGYTF	TGCGCCAGCCGAGGGACAGGGGACTATGGCTACACCTTC
TRBJ1-2	-	TRBV2	-	CAGRLGGGNGYTF	TGTGCCGGCAGATTGGGGGGCGGGAATGGCTACACCTTC